This T cell receptor (beta chain) was profiled in a study of blood T cell repertoires in COVID-19. Assay used: immunoSEQ multiplex PCR; TCRdb lists only in-frame clones, some missing. This table holds 150,000 to 200,000 clones, approximately 86% found once. The CDR3 is 15 amino acids. The sequenced material came from peripheral blood. This receptor was identified in a man in his fifties or sixties with active or convalescent COVID-19. J is TRBJ2-2 and V is TRBV21-1; the table calls TRBD2, which could not be checked here. TRBV21-1 has pseudogene status. For the CDR3, the DNA is TGTGCCAGCAGCAAAGTGGGCGGGAGCGCCGGGGAGCTGTTTTTT. This gives the protein CASSKVGGSAGELFF.